This entry describes one T cell receptor beta chain. As yet, its antigen is unknown. TCRdb fed the reads into MiXCR, producing one record per CDR3 protein. The sample has over 250,000 distinct CDR3 sequences; roughly a fifth are singletons. The CDR3 sequence is 12 residues long. V was cut by 4 bases and J by 9 bases, with 10 bases left in between. Germline V gives CDR1 SGHDN, CDR2 FVKESK. The data belong to a study of T cell repertoires in cytomegalovirus infection. Study background: Selected CMV epitopes included recently identified HLA-C-restricted ones as well as well-studied HLA-B-restricted ones. Both a matching HLA type and CMV infection were indicated by public TCR beta signatures. Whole-study findings and limits: Predominance within the ex vivo response was attributable to HLA-C-restricted CMV-specific TCR beta clonotypes.

The receptor was isolated from a human donor in good health (CMV status not recorded). Some clones in this sample may be carry-over from other donors' samples. V is TRBV14 and J is TRBJ2-1; D not certain. The sample consisted of cultured PBMCs, taken from culture after CMV antigen stimulation. Here the CDR3 reads CASSPPSTEQFF. The CDR3 bases are TGTGCCAGCAGCCCCCCCAGTACTGAGCAGTTCTTC.